The clone carrying this TCR beta chain has a handful of counts. Generated by immunoSEQ multiplex PCR, the TCRdb table keeps only in-frame clones and is missing some. The sample shows approximately 760,000 clones, approximately 83% of them seen only once. These data are taken from a study of shared T cell receptors in the human thymus. Looked up from germline, CDR1 is MNHNS and CDR2 is SASEGT. The length of the CDR3 is 16 residues. Trimming left V 3 bases short and J 9 bases short, with 23 bases between. The same data also contributed to another study, on human thymus T cells. That paper adds: Donor material was obtained from healthy Finnish infants undergoing corrective surgery for congenital heart defects. Corrective cardiac operations yielded the resected thymus tissue. Use of V and J genes seemed skewed within the thymic and blood repertoires. Related research examined unrelated individuals and reported that their thymic repertoires overlapped highly.

The clonotype comes from a girl under three years old with a congenital heart defect. The rearrangement joins TRBV6-1 to TRBJ1-2; D perhaps matches TRBD1 (6 bases). Sequences were obtained from thymocytes. The CDR3 coding sequence is TGTGCCAGCAGTGACCTCGTCGGCAGGGGCGGAGGACGCTACACCTTC. This encodes CASSDLVGRGGGRYTF.